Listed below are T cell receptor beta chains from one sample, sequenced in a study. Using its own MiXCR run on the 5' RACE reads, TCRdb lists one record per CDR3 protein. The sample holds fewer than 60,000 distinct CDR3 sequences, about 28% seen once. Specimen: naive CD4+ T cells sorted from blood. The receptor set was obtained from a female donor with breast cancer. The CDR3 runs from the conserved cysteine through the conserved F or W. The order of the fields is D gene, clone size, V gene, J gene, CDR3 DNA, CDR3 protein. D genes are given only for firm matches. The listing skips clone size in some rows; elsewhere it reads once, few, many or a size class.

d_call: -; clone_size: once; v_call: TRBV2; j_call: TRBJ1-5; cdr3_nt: TGTGCCAGCAGTTCGAGGGACGGCACTAATCAGCCCCAGCATTTT; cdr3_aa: CASSSRDGTNQPQHF
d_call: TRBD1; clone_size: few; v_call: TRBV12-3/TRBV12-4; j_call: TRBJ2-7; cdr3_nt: TGTGCCAGCAAATCGGGACAGCGCCCGGTCTACGAGCAGTACTTC; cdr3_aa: CASKSGQRPVYEQYF
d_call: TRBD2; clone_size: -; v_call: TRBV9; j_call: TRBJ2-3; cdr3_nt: TGTGCCAGCAGCAGGGGGACTAGCCTCACAGATACGCAGTATTTT; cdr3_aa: CASSRGTSLTDTQYF
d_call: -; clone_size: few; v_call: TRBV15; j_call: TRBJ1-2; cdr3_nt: TGTGCCACCAGCGGAACAGACAGTTTGGGGGGCTACACCTTC; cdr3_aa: CATSGTDSLGGYTF
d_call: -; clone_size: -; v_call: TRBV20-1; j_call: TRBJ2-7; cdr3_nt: TGCAGTGCTAGAGATCGGGATCCACCCTACGAGCAGTACTTC; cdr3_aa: CSARDRDPPYEQYF
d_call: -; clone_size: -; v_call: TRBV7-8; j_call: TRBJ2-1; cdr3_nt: TGTGCCAGCAGCCCCATGGGGAGCTCCTACAATGAGCAGTTCTTC; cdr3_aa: CASSPMGSSYNEQFF
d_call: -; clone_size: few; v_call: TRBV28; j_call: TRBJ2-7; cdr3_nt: TGTGCCAGCAGTTTTACGGTACTTTACGAGCAGTACTTC; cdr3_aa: CASSFTVLYEQYF
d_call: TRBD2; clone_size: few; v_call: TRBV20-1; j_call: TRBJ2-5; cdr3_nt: TGCAGTGCTAGGGGCCTAGCGGGAGGGATGGGAGAGACCCAGTACTTC; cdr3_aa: CSARGLAGGMGETQYF
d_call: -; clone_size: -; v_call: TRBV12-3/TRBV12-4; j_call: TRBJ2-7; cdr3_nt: TGTGCCAGCAGTTTGGCCGAGATGGGGGAGCAGTACTTC; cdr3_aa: CASSLAEMGEQYF
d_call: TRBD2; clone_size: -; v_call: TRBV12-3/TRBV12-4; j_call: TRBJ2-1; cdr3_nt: TGTGCCAGCAGTTCAGCGGTACTAGCGGGAGGGGATGAGCAGTTCTTC; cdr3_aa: CASSSAVLAGGDEQFF
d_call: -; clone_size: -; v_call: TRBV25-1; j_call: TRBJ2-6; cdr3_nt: TGTGCCAGCAGCCCCTCGGAAACCGGGGCCAACGTCCTGACTTTC; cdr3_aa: CASSPSETGANVLTF
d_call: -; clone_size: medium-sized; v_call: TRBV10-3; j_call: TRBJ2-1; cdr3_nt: TGTGCCACCCAAGGGTGGGATGAGCAGTTCTTC; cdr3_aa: CATQGWDEQFF
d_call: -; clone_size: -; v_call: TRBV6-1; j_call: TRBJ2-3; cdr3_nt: TGTGCCAGCAGTGAACCAAGCGGATCTAGCACAGATACGCAGTATTTT; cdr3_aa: CASSEPSGSSTDTQYF
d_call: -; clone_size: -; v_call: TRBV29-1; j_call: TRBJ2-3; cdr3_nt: TGCGGCGTTGAGTTAGGCAGGGGAAGTATCGATACGCAGTATTTT; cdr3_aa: CGVELGRGSIDTQYF
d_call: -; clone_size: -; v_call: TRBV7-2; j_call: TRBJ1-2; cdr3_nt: TGTGCCAGCAGCTTAGGTCCTGAGAACTATGGCTACACCTTC; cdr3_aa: CASSLGPENYGYTF
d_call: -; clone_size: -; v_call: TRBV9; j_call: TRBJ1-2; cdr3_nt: TGTGCTAACAGCGTAGATGTGACAGGCTATGGCTACACCTTC; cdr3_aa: CANSVDVTGYGYTF
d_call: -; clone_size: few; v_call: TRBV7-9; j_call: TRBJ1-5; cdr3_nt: TGTGCCAGCAGCCGGGCGGACGGAGGGTTTAAGCCCCAGCATTTT; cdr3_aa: CASSRADGGFKPQHF
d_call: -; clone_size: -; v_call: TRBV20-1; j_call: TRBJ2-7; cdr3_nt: TGCAGTGCCCGAAGACTAGTTCGCGACGAGCAGTACTTC; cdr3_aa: CSARRLVRDEQYF
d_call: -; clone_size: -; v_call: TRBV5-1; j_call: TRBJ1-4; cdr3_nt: TGCACCAGCAGTCGAACCGGGACGGGGGGACGACTGCTTTTT; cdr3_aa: CTSSRTGTGGRLLF
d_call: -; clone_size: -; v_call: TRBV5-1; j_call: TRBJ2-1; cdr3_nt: TGCGCCAGCAGCGTTACCGGGACCACCTACGGGAATGAGCAGTTCTTC; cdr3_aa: CASSVTGTTYGNEQFF